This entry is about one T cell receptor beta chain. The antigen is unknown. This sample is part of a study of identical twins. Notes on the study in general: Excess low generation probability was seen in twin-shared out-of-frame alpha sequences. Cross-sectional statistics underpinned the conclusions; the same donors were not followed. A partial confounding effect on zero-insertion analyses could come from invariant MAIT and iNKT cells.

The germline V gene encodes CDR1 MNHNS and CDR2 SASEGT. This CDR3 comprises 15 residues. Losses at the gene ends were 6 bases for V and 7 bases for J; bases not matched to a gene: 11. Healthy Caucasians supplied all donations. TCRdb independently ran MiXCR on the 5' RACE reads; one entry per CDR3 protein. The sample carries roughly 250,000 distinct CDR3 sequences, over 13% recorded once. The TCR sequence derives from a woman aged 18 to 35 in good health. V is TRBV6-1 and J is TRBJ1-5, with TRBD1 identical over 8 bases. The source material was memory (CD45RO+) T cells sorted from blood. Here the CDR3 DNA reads TGTGCCAGCAGCGTCGACAGGGGCTGGAACCAGCCCCAGCATTTT. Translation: CASSVDRGWNQPQHF.